This T cell receptor beta chain derives from a study of T cell responses to AZD1222 COVID-19 vaccine. The CDR3 contains 11 residues. The germline V gene has CDR1 PRHDT and CDR2 FYEKMQ (reference sequence). V gave up 1 base and J gave up 7 bases, with 4 bases separating them. The count of this clone is one. Profiling relied on immunoSEQ multiplex PCR, and the TCRdb table lists in-frame clones only, not all of them. The data hold 150,000 to 200,000 clones, with 90% to 95% observed a single time. Material: peripheral blood, obtained on day 0 of AZD1222 vaccination. The chain recombines TRBV13 with TRBJ1-2; D gene uncertain. The sequence was collected from an adult in good health. CDR3 nucleotide sequence: TGTGCCAGCAGCTTAGTTCCTGGCTACACCTTC. As protein: CASSLVPGYTF.